The rows below give T cell receptor beta chains drawn from one sample of a study of cytomegalovirus exposure and HLA in healthy donors. Data came from immunoSEQ multiplex PCR; TCRdb stores just in-frame clones and leaves some out. The sample comprises under 300,000 clones, roughly 81% of which are singletons, and 1.5% to 2% rests with the top ten. Material: PBMCs. These receptors came from a middle-aged woman in good health and CMV-seropositive. CDR3s include the opening cysteine and the closing phenylalanine or tryptophan. The D gene is left open where the match is weak. Clone size is given for some rows only: seen once, a few or many times, or a class if the clone is expanded.

TRBJ1-1 TRBV11-2 NA NA TGTGCCAGCAGCCTGATGAGTCAGAACACTGAAGCTTTCTTT CASSLMSQNTEAFF
TRBJ2-5 TRBV13 NA TRBD2 TGTGCCAGCAGCGCGGGGGGAATCAGGGCCCAAGAGACCCAGTACTTC CASSAGGIRAQETQYF
TRBJ2-7 TRBV4-3 NA TRBD2 TGCGCCAGCAGCCAAGCTCCGGGACTAGCGGGAGCGAAGCAGTACTTC CASSQAPGLAGAKQYF
TRBJ2-7 TRBV27 once TRBD2 TGTGCCAGCAGTTTAGCGGGAGCCTACGAGCAGTACTTC CASSLAGAYEQYF
TRBJ2-7 TRBV10-3 NA NA TGTGCCATCAGTGATTTGGGGGGAAGTAGGTACGAGCAGTACTTC CAISDLGGSRYEQYF
TRBJ1-2 TRBV30 few TRBD1 TGTGTCGGACAGGGGGGAGGCTATGGCTACACCTTC CVGQGGGYGYTF
TRBJ2-1 TRBV25-1 NA TRBD1 TGTGCCAGCAGTGACTTAAACAGGGGGCTTAGGAACAATGAGCAGTTCTTC CASSDLNRGLRNNEQFF
TRBJ1-2 TRBV4-1 NA NA TGCGCCAGCAGCCGGTCGAACGAGGAGGGGTACTATGGCTACACCTTC CASSRSNEEGYYGYTF
TRBJ2-7 TRBV6-5 NA TRBD1 TGTGCCAGCAGTTACTCCGGACAGGGGTCTGTGTGGGAGCAGTACTTC CASSYSGQGSVWEQYF
TRBJ2-1 TRBV10-3 once TRBD2 TGTGCCATCAAGTTGGAACTAGCGGAACCTAATGAGCAGTTCTTC CAIKLELAEPNEQFF
TRBJ2-3 TRBV5-1 NA TRBD1 TGCGCCAGCAGCTTGGGGACAGGAACAAGCACAGATACGCAGTATTTT CASSLGTGTSTDTQYF
TRBJ2-7 TRBV7-6 NA TRBD2 TGTGCCAGCAGCTTGGGGGGGACCTACGAGCAGTACTTC CASSLGGTYEQYF
TRBJ2-7 TRBV29-1 NA NA TGCAGCGTTGACCTGGGCACCTCCTACGAGCAGTACTTC CSVDLGTSYEQYF
TRBJ2-7 TRBV27 NA NA TGTGCCAGCAGCCCCGGGACTCTGAAACCCTACGAGCAGTACTTC CASSPGTLKPYEQYF